At least ten counts were recorded for the clone carrying this T cell receptor (beta chain). What it recognizes is unknown. TCRdb redid the calling of the multiplex PCR reads with MiXCR, one entry per CDR3 protein. The table records around 140,000 distinct CDR3 sequences, around 20% of them present only once. This record belongs to a study of breast tumors, draining lymph nodes, adjacent tissues. Overall study results and limits: Tumor T cell lymph node origin was a supported hypothesis, not proven.

The lymph nodes were axillary draining lymph nodes from breast cancer patients. Germline V gene data show CDR1 as KGHDR and CDR2 as SFDVKD. The germline V and J ends were trimmed by 2 bases and 10 bases, with 14 bases remaining between them. This CDR3 is built from 14 residues. The V call is TRBV24-1, the J call TRBJ2-1; D may be TRBD2 (6 bases). This clonotype was obtained from a female donor with breast cancer. Some clones in this sample may be carry-over from other donors' samples. Sequencing was carried out using axillary lymph node tissue. CDR3 DNA sequence: TGTGCCACCAGTGATTCCGGGGACTGGAAAGAGCAGTTCTTC. This codes for CATSDSGDWKEQFF.